The 20 T cell receptor beta chains presented below share a single source sample, sequenced in a study of blood T cell repertoires in COVID-19. TCRdb's table, derived via immunoSEQ multiplex PCR, lists solely in-frame clones and lacks some. The top ten hold around 7.7% of the sample, which has 150,000 to 200,000 clones, about 83% seen once. Material: peripheral blood. The receptors were sampled from a man in his forties who had recovered from COVID-19.

To note about this clone: In the same sample, other DNA sequences code for this CDR3. This chain joins TRBV4-1 and TRBJ1-5; tentatively, D is TRBD1 (5 bases). The CDR3 spans 15 residues. The V gene's germline CDR1 is MGHRA and CDR2 YSYEKL. The V end was cut by 0 bases, the J end by 5 bases, with 11 bases between. The CDR3 nucleotides read TGCGCCAGCAGCCAAGATACCAGGGTAGATCAGCCCCAGCATTTT. Encoded protein: CASSQDTRVDQPQHF.

This sequence joins TRBV12-3 or TRBV12-4 and TRBJ1-1; maybe TRBD1 (5 bases). Trimming cost V 3 bases and J 5 bases, with 10 bases left between them. The CDR3 spans 13 residues. The CDR3 sequence: CASSFYGGTEAFF. The CDR3 nucleotides are TGTGCCAGCAGTTTTTACGGGGGTACTGAAGCTTTCTTT.

This rearrangement joins TRBV30 to TRBJ2-7; 9 positions agree with TRBD2. Unmatched junction bases numbered 4, after V lost 0 bases and J lost 4 bases. CDR1 is GTSNPN, CDR2 SVGIG, per germline (reference sequence). The CDR3 sequence is 14 residues long. For the CDR3, the DNA is TGTGCCTGGAGTGTCGGCGGGGGGGCTTACGAGCAGTACTTC. This gives the protein CAWSVGGGAYEQYF.

The V call is TRBV12-3 or TRBV12-4, the J call TRBJ1-2; D call uncertain. CDR3 size: 13 residues. Deletions cut 8 bases from V and 4 bases from J, with 14 bases between. CDR3 protein: CASLRGTSYGYTF. DNA for the CDR3: TGTGCCAGCCTTCGGGGAACAAGCTATGGCTACACCTTC.

The gene calls are TRBV5-8 and TRBJ1-5; no firm D call. Trimming pared 1 base from V and 2 bases from J, leaving 7 bases between. The CDR3 has 14 amino acids. The germline CDR1 and CDR2 sequences are SGHTS and YDEGEE. The CDR3 DNA reads TGTGCCAGCAGCTTGTTTTCGGGCAATCAGCCCCAGCATTTT. Its translation is CASSLFSGNQPQHF.

The chain combines TRBV10-3 with TRBJ2-7, with TRBD2 matching 14 bases. Per the germline V gene, CDR1 is ENHRY and CDR2 is SYGVKD. The CDR3 totals 14 residues. The trim removed 9 bases at V and 3 bases at J, leaving 4 bases unmatched. In DNA, the CDR3 is TGTGCCATTGGGACTAGCGGGAGTTACTACGAGCAGTACTTC. Translating gives CAIGTSGSYYEQYF.

The CDR3 nucleotides are TGTGCCAGCAGCCCCCGACAGGGTAGGACTGAAGCTTTCTTT. It codes for CASSPRQGRTEAFF. This sequence joins TRBV7-2 and TRBJ1-1; 7 nucleotides match TRBD1. CDR1 and CDR2 from the germline V gene are SGHTA and FQGNSA. J was trimmed by 5 bases and V by 5 bases; bases with no gene match: 8. This CDR3 has 14 residues.

This clone was seen a single time. This chain connects TRBV25-1 to TRBJ2-3, with TRBD1 identical over 10 bases. V was clipped by 5 bases and J by 4 bases; unmatched bases: 6. The length of the CDR3 is 15 residues. Germline V CDR1 and CDR2: MGHDK, SYGVNS. For the CDR3, the DNA is TGTGCCAGCAGTTCCGGGACAGGGGTTGCAGATACGCAGTATTTT. This gives the protein CASSSGTGVADTQYF.

This clone appeared once. The chain joins TRBV5-4 to TRBJ1-5, with D hard to call. The V gene lost 2 bases and the J gene lost 8 bases, with 11 bases spanning the gap. This CDR3 comprises 13 residues. Germline loops: CDR1 SGHNT, CDR2 YYREEE (reference sequence). The CDR3 sequence: CASSFTGEEPQHF. The CDR3 bases are TGTGCCAGCAGCTTCACGGGAGAAGAGCCCCAGCATTTT.

This clone has a handful of counts. The chain is built from TRBV5-4 and TRBJ2-1, with 12 bases lining up with TRBD2. This CDR3 region has 17 residues. J was trimmed by 2 bases and V by 4 bases; bases with no gene match: 7. Germline V gene lookup returns CDR1 SGHNT and CDR2 YYREEE (reference sequence). CDR3 coding DNA: TGTGCCAGCAGCCTCCCGACTAGCGGGGGAACCTACAATGAGCAGTTCTTC. This encodes CASSLPTSGGTYNEQFF.

This chain links TRBV29-1 with TRBJ1-2, with 8 positions matching TRBD1. Germline trimming cut 7 bases from V and 6 bases from J; bases unmatched to any gene: 7. Germline CDR1 and CDR2: SQVTM and ANQGSEA. This CDR3 is 12 amino acids long. Written as DNA, the CDR3 is TGCAGCGCTTCGACAGGGGTCGATGGCTACACCTTC. The encoded protein is CSASTGVDGYTF.

This clone came up once. This chain uses TRBV4-3 with TRBJ2-1; TRBD1 might be the D (6 bases). The CDR3 is 15 amino acids. V was cut by 1 base and J by 4 bases, with 11 bases left in between. CDR1 LGHNA and CDR2 YSLEER come from the germline V gene. In DNA, the CDR3 is TGCGCCAGCAGCCAAGGTTCAGGGGCTTACAATGAGCAGTTCTTC. Translation gives CASSQGSGAYNEQFF.

V usage is TRBV28 and J usage is TRBJ1-5; D is possibly TRBD1 (5 bases). The CDR3 extends over 15 amino acids. CDR1 and CDR2 (germline): MDHEN, SYDVKM. V shed 2 bases and J shed 7 bases, with 15 bases lying between them. The CDR3 DNA is TGTGCCAGCAGTTTACGAGGACAAGGCCGGCAGCCCCAGCATTTT. Its translation: CASSLRGQGRQPQHF.

This chain joins TRBV9 and TRBJ1-6; TRBD1 matches at 7 bases. The CDR3 runs to 14 residues. V shed 4 bases and J 6 bases; nucleotides not matched to a gene: 4. In germline, CDR1 is SGDLS, CDR2 YYNGEE. The CDR3 nucleotides are TGTGCCAGCAGCAAAGACAGGGTTAATTCACCCCTCCACTTT. Amino acids: CASSKDRVNSPLHF.

This clone was observed a few times. The rearrangement links TRBV5-4 to TRBJ2-5; D not resolved. The CDR3 spans 16 residues. CDR1 is SGHNT, CDR2 YYREEE, per germline (reference sequence). Trimming took 4 bases from V and 4 from J, leaving 20 bases between them. This CDR3 reads CASSPPRPGYPETQYF. In nucleotides, the CDR3 is TGTGCCAGCAGCCCCCCCCGGCCAGGATACCCAGAGACCCAGTACTTC. Drawing the rest from reference TRBV5-4 and TRBJ2-5, the complete variable domain is ETGVTQSPTHLIKTRGQQVTLRCSSQSGHNTVSWYQQALGQGPQFIFQYYREEENGRGNFPPRFSGLQFPNYSSELNVNALELDDSALYLCASSPPRPGYPETQYFGPGTRLLVL.

The chain joins TRBV21-1 to TRBJ2-2; the table's D call TRBD1 went unverified against the DNA. TRBV21-1 has pseudogene status. The CDR3 is 15 residues long. The CDR3 reads CASSTRQGRAGELFF. In DNA form, the CDR3 reads TGTGCCAGCAGCACCCGACAGGGAAGGGCCGGGGAGCTGTTTTTT.

The chain links TRBV18 to TRBJ2-1; D unclear. The germline V gene has CDR1 KGHSH and CDR2 LQKENI. V lost 0 bases to trimming and J lost 8 bases, with 8 bases between them. This CDR3 contains 13 residues. CDR3 protein: CASSPPNADEQFF. In DNA, the CDR3 is TGTGCCAGCTCACCACCCAATGCGGATGAGCAGTTCTTC.

The rearrangement uses TRBV2 and TRBJ1-2; D gene uncertain. The CDR3 loop spans 15 amino acids. The V end lost 2 bases, the J end lost 5 bases, and 15 bases lay between the germline ends. Germline CDR1 reads SNHLY; CDR2 reads FYNNEI. The CDR3 DNA reads as TGTGCCAGCAGTGAACCCCAGGACGGGAAATATGGCTACACCTTC. This codes for CASSEPQDGKYGYTF.

The chain links TRBV6-1 to TRBJ2-7, with a possible D match to TRBD1 (5 bases). V shed 0 bases and J shed 7 bases, with 13 bases lying between them. Germline V CDR1 and CDR2: MNHNS, SASEGT. This CDR3 contains 14 residues. CDR3 protein: CASSEALRDWEQYF. The DNA for the CDR3 is TGTGCCAGCAGTGAAGCCCTCAGGGATTGGGAGCAGTACTTC.

The sample holds one count of this clone. Compared with germline, one end of the junction differs, possibly owing to a read error. The V call is TRBV18, the J call TRBJ2-5; 11 nucleotides line up with TRBD2. From germline, CDR1 is KGHSH and CDR2 LQKENI. This CDR3 is 15 amino acids long. Written as DNA, the CDR3 is TGTGCCAGCTCCCCACTAGCGGGAGTTCTGGAGACCCAGTACTTC. As protein: CASSPLAGVLETQYF.